These 8 T cell receptor beta chains share one sample of origin, sequenced in a study of glioma-infiltrating T cells. Using RNA template, CDR3s of TCR alpha and beta were amplified with iRepertoire arm-PCR. TCRdb processed the multiplex PCR reads anew with MiXCR; each CDR3 protein has one entry. Among about 180,000 distinct CDR3 sequences listed, around 45% were seen once. The sample consisted of glioma tissue, nonneoplastic brain tissue, or PBMCs (not recorded which). These receptors all come from a human donor with low-grade glioma or glioblastoma, undergoing nonglioma brain surgery, or in good health (not recorded which).

The rearrangement links TRBV12-3 or TRBV12-4 to TRBJ2-3; no reliable D call. The length of the CDR3 is 13 residues. Trimming removed 5 bases from V and 10 bases from J, with 16 bases in between. CDR3 amino acids: CASSPKPGFAQYF. The CDR3 DNA reads TGTGCCAGCAGTCCGAAGCCTGGGTTTGCGCAGTATTTT.

As concerns this clonotype: No conserved phenylalanine or tryptophan ends this CDR3, so it is likely a read error. The V gene is TRBV6-1, the J gene TRBJ2-7; maybe TRBD1 (7 bases). Trimming left V 8 bases short and J 2 bases short, with 13 bases between. There are 13 residues in the CDR3. Germline V gene data show CDR1 as MNHNS and CDR2 as SASEGT. Here the CDR3 DNA reads TGTGCCAGCTCAGGGGGGTCAACCTACGAGCAGTACTTA. Translated, it gives CASSGGSTYEQYL.

This clonotype was seen ten or more times. The chain combines TRBV6-1 with TRBJ2-7, with 8 bases fitting TRBD1. This CDR3 is 12 amino acids long. Germline CDR1 and CDR2: MNHNS and SASEGT. J was trimmed by 6 bases and V by 6 bases; bases with no gene match: 4. The CDR3 loop reads CASRPGQGEQYF. The CDR3 nucleotides are TGTGCCAGCAGACCAGGACAGGGCGAGCAGTACTTC.

The table lists this clonotype with many counts. The CDR3 coding sequence is TGTGCCAGCAGCGCCCGTAGCGACTACGAGCAGTACTTC. Translation gives CASSARSDYEQYF. The chain uses TRBV7-9 and TRBJ2-7, with D possibly being TRBD2 (5 bases). The V end lost 5 bases, the J end lost 3 bases, and 11 bases lay between the germline ends. The germline V gene has CDR1 SEHNR and CDR2 FQNEAQ (reference sequence). The CDR3 spans 13 residues.

The J gene is TRBJ2-3, the V gene TRBV3-1; D is uncertain. This CDR3 has 13 amino acids. V was pared by 1 base and J by 6 bases, with 8 bases between. The V gene's germline CDR1 is LGHDT and CDR2 YNNKEL (reference sequence). This CDR3 reads CASSQGATDTQYF. In DNA, the CDR3 is TGTGCCAGCAGCCAAGGCGCAACCGATACGCAGTATTTT.

The V and J genes are TRBV5-4 and TRBJ2-7; 8 nucleotides line up with TRBD1. CDR1 and CDR2 from the germline V gene are SGHNT and YYREEE (reference sequence). This CDR3 is built from 13 residues. J gave up 5 bases and V 4 bases, and 5 bases lay outside the gene matches. CDR3 amino acids: CASSLTGVDEQYF. For the CDR3, the DNA is TGTGCCAGCAGCCTGACAGGGGTCGACGAGCAGTACTTC.

This clonotype was seen a single time. Since a much larger clone is just one base distant, this may be a read error. In DNA, the CDR3 is TGTGCCAGCAGTGAGTCAGAGGGTGTGTTGCGTGAGCAGTTCTTC. Translation: CASSESEGVLREQFF. V gene TRBV2 combines with J gene TRBJ2-1; D perhaps matches TRBD2 (5 bases). This CDR3 comprises 15 residues. V lost 3 bases and J 9 bases, leaving 18 bases between the germline ends. The germline CDR1 and CDR2 sequences are SNHLY and FYNNEI.

This clonotype was seen at least ten times. The rearrangement uses TRBV6-1 and TRBJ2-5, with D perhaps matching TRBD1 (5 bases). The CDR3 sequence is 15 residues long. Germline loops: CDR1 MNHNS, CDR2 SASEGT. The germline V and J ends were trimmed by 5 bases and 2 bases, with 15 bases remaining between them. The CDR3 protein is CASSPLNRKQETQYF. For the CDR3, the DNA is TGTGCCAGCAGTCCCCTAAACAGGAAACAAGAGACCCAGTACTTC.